A selection of T cell receptor beta chains follows, all from one sample in a study of blood T cell repertoires in COVID-19. Sequencing used immunoSEQ multiplex PCR; TCRdb keeps in-frame clones, though not all of them. There are about 300,000 clones in the sample; approximately 88% occur only once, and roughly 6.7% lies in the top ten. Input material: peripheral blood. These receptors were collected from a man between 18 and 29 years old who had recovered from COVID-19. The CDR3 runs from the conserved cysteine through the conserved F or W. D genes are given only for firm matches. Only part of the rows carry a size: once, few, many, or a class if the clone is expanded.

V,size,J,D,DNA,CDR3
TRBV11-2,.,TRBJ2-5,TRBD1,TGTGCCAGCAGCTTGGACAGGGTACAGACCCAGTACTTC,CASSLDRVQTQYF
TRBV7-2,.,TRBJ2-7,TRBD1,TGTGCCAGCAGCTTAATTGGGGACAGGGGATACGAGCAGTACTTC,CASSLIGDRGYEQYF
TRBV29-1,.,TRBJ1-2,.,TGCAGCGTTGTCAGGGGAGTTAACTATGGCTACACCTTC,CSVVRGVNYGYTF
TRBV5-1,.,TRBJ2-5,TRBD1,TGCGCCAGCAGCTTGGCCCGGGACAGCCTAAGGGAGACCCAGTACTTC,CASSLARDSLRETQYF
TRBV7-3,.,TRBJ2-1,TRBD2,TGTGCCAGCAGCTTATGGGCAGGGCTACGGGAGGAGGGCAATGAGCAGTTCTTC,CASSLWAGLREEGNEQFF
TRBV23-1,.,TRBJ2-1,.,TGCGCCAGCAGTCAATCCTCCAGCGGAAGCTCCTACAATGAGCAGTTCTTC,CASSQSSSGSSYNEQFF
TRBV7-9,.,TRBJ2-7,.,TGTGCCACCGACCAGGGGAGGGAGACCTACGAGCAGTACTTC,CATDQGRETYEQYF
TRBV7-2,.,TRBJ1-3,TRBD1,TGTGCCAGCAGCTTAACCGGGACAGGGGGCAAAGGAAACACCATATATTTT,CASSLTGTGGKGNTIYF
TRBV24-1,.,TRBJ2-2,TRBD1,TGTGCCACCAGTGATCCGCGACAGGGAGACACCGGGGAGCTGTTTTTT,CATSDPRQGDTGELFF
TRBV2,.,TRBJ2-3,.,TGTGCCAGCAGTTTACACCCACGCACAGATACGCAGTATTTT,CASSLHPRTDTQYF
TRBV29-1,.,TRBJ2-5,.,TGCAGCGTTGAACGGGGGGCAGCGGAGACCCAGTACTTC,CSVERGAAETQYF
TRBV6-2/TRBV6-3,once,TRBJ2-1,.,TGTGCCAGCAGTCACGCGACGGGGACCTACAATGAGCAGTTCTTC,CASSHATGTYNEQFF
TRBV4-3,.,TRBJ2-1,TRBD2,TGCGCCAGCAGCCAAGATGCCAGCGGGAGCTCCTACAATGAGCAGTTCTTC,CASSQDASGSSYNEQFF
TRBV6-5,.,TRBJ2-2,.,TGTGCCAGCCCGGGACTGAACACCGGGGAGCTGTTTTTT,CASPGLNTGELFF
TRBV5-4,.,TRBJ2-3,TRBD1,TGTGCCAGCAGCTTAGGGACAGGGGTGGTCGCAGATACGCAGTATTTT,CASSLGTGVVADTQYF
TRBV6-5,.,TRBJ1-1,TRBD1,TGTGCCAGCAGCTCCGGGACAGGGTACACTGAAGCTTTCTTT,CASSSGTGYTEAFF
TRBV9,.,TRBJ1-6,.,TGTGCCAGCAGCTCCCAACGGGGAGGGGTGATACCCCTCCACTTT,CASSSQRGGVIPLHF
TRBV2,few,TRBJ2-1,TRBD1,TGTGCCAGCAGGCCCCGGGACAGGGCCGACAATGAGCAGTTCTTC,CASRPRDRADNEQFF
TRBV4-3,.,TRBJ1-5,.,TGCGCCAGCAGCCAAGGAGCGGTAGGAGAGCCCCAGCATTTT,CASSQGAVGEPQHF
TRBV6-6,.,TRBJ1-6,TRBD1,TGTGCCAGCAGCTTGGATGGCAACAGGGGGCTAAACTATAATTCACCCCTCCACTTT,CASSLDGNRGLNYNSPLHF
TRBV18,many,TRBJ1-3,.,TGTGCCAGCTCACCTCGCGGACAGAGCTCTGGAAACACCATATATTTT,CASSPRGQSSGNTIYF
TRBV18,.,TRBJ2-7,TRBD2,TGTGCCAGCTCACCCCGGGGGGGCCAATCCTACGAGCAGTACTTC,CASSPRGGQSYEQYF
TRBV30,.,TRBJ1-2,TRBD1,TGTGCCTGGAGTGTAGGGGGCGACGATGGCTACACCTTC,CAWSVGGDDGYTF
TRBV5-1,.,TRBJ1-2,.,TGCGCCAGCAGCTTGTCGCTCTCGGACTATGGCTACACCTTC,CASSLSLSDYGYTF
TRBV7-9,.,TRBJ1-2,.,TGTGCCAGCAGCCCCCCTGAGTTAGTATATGGCTACACCTTC,CASSPPELVYGYTF
TRBV12-3/TRBV12-4,.,TRBJ1-2,.,TGTGCCAGCAGTACACAGTGGCACTATGGCTACACCTTC,CASSTQWHYGYTF
TRBV6-1,few,TRBJ1-1,.,TGTGCCAGCAGTGAAATGGGGCAGGGCCTTGAAGCTTTCTTT,CASSEMGQGLEAFF
TRBV30,.,TRBJ2-3,.,TGTGCCTGGAGTGTTCCTTTTACAGGGAGTAGCACAGATACGCAGTATTTT,CAWSVPFTGSSTDTQYF
TRBV7-2,.,TRBJ2-5,.,TGTGCCAGCAGCTTAGGACAGGGAGGAAAGACCCAGTACTTC,CASSLGQGGKTQYF
TRBV16,.,TRBJ2-2,.,TGTGCCAGCAGCCAATTCCAGGTCGGGGAGCTGTTTTTT,CASSQFQVGELFF
TRBV18,.,TRBJ2-1,.,TGTGCCAGCTCACCACCGGCCAGGGATGAGCAGTTCTTC,CASSPPARDEQFF
TRBV3-1/TRBV3-2,.,TRBJ2-5,.,TGTGCCAGCAGCCAAGTATTTCTAGTCCCAGAGACCCAGTACTTC,CASSQVFLVPETQYF
TRBV11-2,.,TRBJ2-3,TRBD2,TGTGCCAGCAGCCGAGCGCTCCAGGGAGGGAACACAGATACGCAGTATTTT,CASSRALQGGNTDTQYF
TRBV3-1/TRBV3-2,.,TRBJ2-7,TRBD1,TGTGCCAGCAGCCCTCGGGACAGGGGATCAAGCTCCTACGAGCAGTACTTC,CASSPRDRGSSSYEQYF
TRBV2,few,TRBJ2-7,.,TGTGCCAGCAGTCAGACCTACGAGCAGTACTTC,CASSQTYEQYF
TRBV2,few,TRBJ2-1,.,TGTGCCCGAAGCGAGGACACAAACTACAATGAGCAGTTCTTC,CARSEDTNYNEQFF
TRBV19,.,TRBJ2-7,TRBD2,TGTGCCAGTAGTAACGCCACCCGGGGGGCCTACGAGCAGTACTTC,CASSNATRGAYEQYF
TRBV4-3,.,TRBJ1-2,.,TGCGCCAGCAGCCAAGAACCGTCTACTAACTATGGCTACACCTTC,CASSQEPSTNYGYTF
TRBV6-1,.,TRBJ1-3,.,TGTGCCAGCAGTGGAAGACAGAAGCCCTCTGGAAACACCATATATTTT,CASSGRQKPSGNTIYF